This TCR beta chain was recorded in a study of shared clonotypes between healthy human individuals. Splitting of each subset's genomic DNA was done evenly across several immunoSEQ plates. Some clones are missing from TCRdb's copy, which holds only in-frame ones; the method was immunoSEQ multiplex PCR. The sample includes over a million clones, 70% to 80% of them seen just once. The CDR3 contains 16 residues. Per germline, CDR1 SGHAT and CDR2 FQNNGV. Trimming removed 1 base from V and 5 bases from J; junction bases left unmatched: 8. About this clone: The sample carries other DNA sequences with the same CDR3.

Sequenced: memory CD4+ T cells from PBMCs. Subset in this sample: CD45RA-negative fraction. The TCR comes from a man aged 18-30 years in good health. Some clones in this sample may be carry-over from other donors' samples. V is TRBV11-2 and J is TRBJ2-3; TRBD1 agrees at 8 bases. The CDR3 is CASSLVVQGAGDTQYF. Here the CDR3 DNA reads TGTGCCAGCAGCTTAGTAGTCCAGGGGGCGGGAGATACGCAGTATTTT. Drawing the rest from reference TRBV11-2 and TRBJ2-3, the complete variable domain is EAGVAQSPRYKIIEKRQSVAFWCNPISGHATLYWYQQILGQGPKLLIQFQNNGVVDDSQLPKDRFSAERLKGVDSTLKIQPAKLEDSAVYLCASSLVVQGAGDTQYFGPGTRLTVL.